This record covers a single T cell receptor beta chain. Germline CDR1 and CDR2: MNHEY and SMNVEV (reference sequence). The CDR3 covers 13 residues. V dropped 4 bases and J dropped 8 bases, with 14 bases sitting between them. This entry comes from a study of blood T cells in healthy people across ages. A second PCR, run for roughly 7 to 11 cycles, used a sample-barcoded 5' primer plus a J-beta primer mix. TCRdb fed the 5' RACE reads into MiXCR, producing one record per CDR3 protein. The data contain approximately 580,000 distinct CDR3 sequences, approximately 25% of them singletons. This sample also belongs to another study, concerning T cells of mothers and their children.

The source material was blood. The rearrangement joins TRBV27 to TRBJ1-1, with unresolved D. The source of this sequence is a boy aged 5-17 years in good health. The CDR3 DNA follows: TGTGCCAGCAGTTCTCTTGTCCGGCCAGAAGCTTTCTTT. Translation: CASSSLVRPEAFF.